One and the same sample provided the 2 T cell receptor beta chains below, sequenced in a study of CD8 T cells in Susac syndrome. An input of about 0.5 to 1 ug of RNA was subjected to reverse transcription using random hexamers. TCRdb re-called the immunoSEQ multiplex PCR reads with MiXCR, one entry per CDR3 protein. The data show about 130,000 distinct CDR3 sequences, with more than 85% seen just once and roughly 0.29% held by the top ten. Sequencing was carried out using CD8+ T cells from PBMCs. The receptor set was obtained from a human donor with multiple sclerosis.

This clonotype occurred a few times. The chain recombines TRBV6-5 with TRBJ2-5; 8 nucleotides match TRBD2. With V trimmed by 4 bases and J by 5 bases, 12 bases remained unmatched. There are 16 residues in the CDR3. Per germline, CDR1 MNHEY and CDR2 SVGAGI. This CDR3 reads CASSSRSSGTLETQYF. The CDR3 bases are TGTGCCAGCAGTTCCCGGAGTAGCGGGACTTTGGAGACCCAGTACTTC.

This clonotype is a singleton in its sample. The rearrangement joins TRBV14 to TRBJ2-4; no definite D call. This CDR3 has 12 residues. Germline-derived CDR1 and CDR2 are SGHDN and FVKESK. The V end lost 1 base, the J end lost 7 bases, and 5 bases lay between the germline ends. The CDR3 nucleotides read TGTGCCAGCAGCCAAGTCTCCAACATTCAGTACTTC. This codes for CASSQVSNIQYF.